Listed here are 27 T cell receptor beta chains from one sample, sequenced in a study of blood T cell repertoires in COVID-19. Only in-frame clones appear in the TCRdb table, and some are missing; sequencing was by immunoSEQ multiplex PCR. Of 120,000 to 150,000 clones listed, approximately 83% are singletons. The sequencing input was peripheral blood. The origin of the receptors is a human donor in a cohort sampled during active COVID-19.

V is TRBV7-2 and J is TRBJ1-4, with a tentative D call TRBD1 (5 bases). The CDR3 contains 15 residues. Germline V gives CDR1 SGHTA, CDR2 FQGNSA. Deletions cut 5 bases from V and 3 bases from J, with 13 bases between. CDR3 DNA: TGTGCCAGCAGCAATCAGGGTCTGGCTAATGAAAAACTGTTTTTT. Translated: CASSNQGLANEKLFF.

This rearrangement joins TRBV5-1 to TRBJ2-7, with TRBD2 matching over 14 bases. The CDR3 totals 17 residues. Trimming removed 4 bases from V and 1 base from J; junction bases left unmatched: 7. The V gene's germline CDR1 is SGHRS and CDR2 YFSETQ. The CDR3 DNA reads as TGCGCCAGCAGCAGAGGGACTAGCGGGAGTGTATCCTACGAGCAGTACTTC. It encodes CASSRGTSGSVSYEQYF.

This rearrangement joins TRBV5-5 to TRBJ2-7, with D perhaps matching TRBD2 (5 bases). Looked up from germline, CDR1 is SGHKS and CDR2 is YYEKEE (reference sequence). Between the trimmed V and J ends, which lost 4 bases and 3 bases, there was a span of 14 bases. This CDR3 spans 14 amino acids. As DNA, the CDR3 is TGTGCCAGCAGCCTCGTAGCGACCCTCTACGAGCAGTACTTC. This codes for CASSLVATLYEQYF.

This clone occurred a few times. The chain combines TRBV7-2 with TRBJ2-7, with 9 bases fitting TRBD2. J was trimmed by 4 bases and V by 4 bases; bases with no gene match: 8. Germline CDR1 reads SGHTA; CDR2 reads FQGNSA. The CDR3 has 15 amino acids. This chain's CDR3 is CASSSAGGRRYEQYF. The CDR3 nucleotides are TGTGCCAGCAGCTCAGCGGGAGGAAGACGTTACGAGCAGTACTTC.

The gene calls are TRBV5-1 and TRBJ2-7; tentative D call: TRBD2 (6 bases). V lost 0 bases to trimming and J lost 0 bases, with 10 bases between them. Germline values: CDR1 SGHRS, CDR2 YFSETQ. The CDR3 length is 15 residues. The CDR3 DNA is TGCGCCAGCAGCTTGGAGGGCGGGACCTCCTACGAGCAGTACTTC. It translates to CASSLEGGTSYEQYF.

The chain has TRBV27 and TRBJ2-3, with D unclear. The germline V gene has CDR1 MNHEY and CDR2 SMNVEV (reference sequence). V dropped 2 bases and J dropped 13 bases, with 19 bases sitting between them. The CDR3 is 14 amino acids. CDR3 residues: CASSLMHSPFLEYF. CDR3 in DNA: TGTGCCAGCAGTTTAATGCACAGCCCTTTTCTCGAGTATTTT.

The rearrangement uses TRBV6-6 and TRBJ1-4, with D perhaps TRBD1 (5 bases). This CDR3 is built from 14 residues. Trimming removed 6 bases from V and 1 base from J, with 9 bases in between. The germline V gene has CDR1 MNHNY and CDR2 SVGAGI (reference sequence). The CDR3 DNA reads as TGTGCCAGCAGGTCAGGGATAACTAATGAAAAACTGTTTTTT. Its translation: CASRSGITNEKLFF.

The count of this clone is one. This chain joins TRBV2 and TRBJ2-2; TRBD2 aligns across 12 bases. CDR1 SNHLY and CDR2 FYNNEI come from the germline V gene. This CDR3 has 16 residues. Losses at the gene ends were 8 bases for V and 7 bases for J; bases not matched to a gene: 11. This chain's CDR3 is CASAPTSGSIGGELFF. CDR3 coding DNA: TGTGCCAGCGCACCGACTAGCGGGAGTATAGGCGGGGAGCTGTTTTTT.

The chain joins TRBV7-2 to TRBJ1-5; perhaps TRBD1 as D (5 bases). V lost 3 bases and J 6 bases, leaving 15 bases between the germline ends. CDR3 size: 15 residues. Germline lookup yields CDR1 SGHTA and CDR2 FQGNSA. The CDR3 DNA sequence: TGTGCCAGCAGCTTGACATCCAGGGAAGGTCAGCCCCAGCATTTT. Protein product: CASSLTSREGQPQHF.

The V and J genes are TRBV14 and TRBJ2-7, with a tentative D call TRBD1 (6 bases). V shed 0 bases and J shed 5 bases, with 20 bases lying between them. Germline V gene data show CDR1 as SGHDN and CDR2 as FVKESK. CDR3 length equals 17 residues. In DNA, the CDR3 is TGTGCCAGCAGCCAAGATCCCCTTGGGGGCGGGTCGAACGAGCAGTACTTC. It yields the protein CASSQDPLGGGSNEQYF. Looking up the rest from reference TRBV14 and TRBJ2-7 gives the full variable domain: EAGVTQFPSHSVIEKGQTVTLRCDPISGHDNLYWYRRVMGKEIKFLLHFVKESKQDESGMPNNRFLAERTGGTYSTLKVQPAELEDSGVYFCASSQDPLGGGSNEQYFGPGTRLTVT.

V gene TRBV13 combines with J gene TRBJ1-2; 9 nucleotides match TRBD1. The CDR3 extends over 16 amino acids. Germline-derived CDR1 and CDR2 are PRHDT and FYEKMQ (reference sequence). V trimming: 4 bases; J trimming: 4 bases; junction bases outside the gene matches: 10. This CDR3 is CASSSYNRGLGYGYTF. Written as DNA, the CDR3 is TGTGCCAGCAGCTCCTATAACAGGGGGCTTGGCTATGGCTACACCTTC.

In its sample, this clone was seen a few times. The chain combines TRBV28 with TRBJ1-1; weak D call: TRBD1 (5 bases). V gave up 5 bases and J gave up 9 bases, with 10 bases separating them. The CDR3 has 11 residues. In germline, CDR1 is MDHEN, CDR2 SYDVKM. The CDR3 DNA sequence: TGTGCCAGCAGTCTCAGGGTCAAAGCTTTCTTT. It encodes CASSLRVKAFF.

The count of this clone is one. The chain joins TRBV5-4 to TRBJ2-5, with 8 bases fitting TRBD2. V shed 1 base, J shed 1 base, and the junction held 3 bases outside the gene matches. CDR1 and CDR2 from the germline V gene are SGHNT and YYREEE (reference sequence). This CDR3 has 15 residues. The CDR3 here is CASSLTSGLQETQYF. CDR3 coding DNA: TGTGCCAGCAGCTTGACTAGCGGCCTCCAAGAGACCCAGTACTTC.

The rearrangement joins TRBV15 to TRBJ2-5; D might be TRBD1 (6 bases). V was clipped by 4 bases and J by 4 bases, with 19 bases between them. Germline V gene lookup returns CDR1 LNHNV and CDR2 YYDKDF (reference sequence). This CDR3 is 16 amino acids long. The CDR3 coding sequence is TGTGCCACCAGCACAAAACAGGGTGTCCCAGGAGAGACCCAGTACTTC. Its protein product is CATSTKQGVPGETQYF.

The gene calls are TRBV2 and TRBJ2-7, with 10 bases lining up with TRBD1. The CDR3 covers 15 residues. Germline-derived CDR1 and CDR2 are SNHLY and FYNNEI. Trimming took 6 bases from V and 7 from J; bases not matched to a gene: 12. CDR3 in amino acids: CASSDLGTGAWEQYF. The CDR3 region has the DNA TGTGCCAGCAGCGATCTGGGGACAGGGGCGTGGGAGCAGTACTTC.

The J gene is TRBJ2-5, the V gene TRBV6-1; TRBD1 aligns across 10 bases. Germline V gene sequence: CDR1 MNHNS, CDR2 SASEGT. The CDR3 is made up of 17 amino acids. V dropped 0 bases and J dropped 4; count of bases not matched to a gene: 8. Here the CDR3 DNA reads TGTGCCAGCAGTGAAGCGCGACAGGGGGCGCGGGGAGAGACCCAGTACTTC. Residues: CASSEARQGARGETQYF.

This clone was counted only a few times. The chain is built from TRBV5-1 and TRBJ1-2; TRBD1 might be the D (5 bases). This CDR3 contains 16 residues. The germline V gene has CDR1 SGHRS and CDR2 YFSETQ. V was clipped by 0 bases and J by 2 bases, with 14 bases between them. Here the CDR3 DNA reads TGCGCCAGCAGCTTGGGATCTAACAGGTTGAACTATGGCTACACCTTC. It encodes CASSLGSNRLNYGYTF. The full variable domain, its missing parts supplied by reference TRBV5-1 and TRBJ1-2, is KAGVTQTPRYLIKTRGQQVTLSCSPISGHRSVSWYQQTPGQGLQFLFEYFSETQRNKGNFPGRFSGRQFSNSRSEMNVSTLELGDSALYLCASSLGSNRLNYGYTFGSGTRLTVV.

V gene TRBV7-3 combines with J gene TRBJ1-1; no clear D gene. The CDR3 has 13 residues. The germline V gene encodes CDR1 SGHTA and CDR2 FQGTGA. The V end lost 6 bases, the J end lost 7 bases, and 15 bases lay between the germline ends. CDR3: CASSIRREGEAFF. DNA of the CDR3: TGTGCCAGCAGTATCCGGCGGGAGGGTGAAGCTTTCTTT.

V and J are TRBV5-1 and TRBJ2-5; D is possibly TRBD2 (5 bases). Germline-derived CDR1 and CDR2 are SGHRS and YFSETQ. V shed 3 bases and J shed 0 bases, with 12 bases lying between them. The CDR3 loop spans 15 amino acids. The CDR3 spells CASSSRGRYQETQYF. The CDR3 bases are TGCGCCAGCAGCTCCAGAGGGCGGTACCAAGAGACCCAGTACTTC.

The V call is TRBV11-1, the J call TRBJ1-6; D uncertain. This CDR3 contains 16 residues. Germline CDR1 is SGHAT and CDR2 is FQDESV (reference sequence). The V end was cut by 6 bases, the J end by 7 bases, with 19 bases between. The CDR3 nucleotides read TGTGCCAGCAGTCTTTCGCGGGCCTCAACGAATTCACCCCTCCACTTT. It translates to CASSLSRASTNSPLHF.

The gene calls are TRBV7-8 and TRBJ2-3, with TRBD1 matching over 7 bases. J gave up 7 bases and V 5 bases, and 12 bases lay outside the gene matches. The CDR3 has 15 amino acids. The germline CDR1 and CDR2 sequences are SGHVS and FQNEAQ. CDR3: CASSPRGLGGNTQYF. The CDR3 bases are TGTGCCAGCAGCCCTAGAGGGTTAGGGGGCAATACGCAGTATTTT.

The chain recombines TRBV7-9 with TRBJ2-7; TRBD2 might be the D (6 bases). CDR1 is SEHNR, CDR2 FQNEAQ, per germline (reference sequence). The CDR3 runs 15 residues. Trimming stripped 4 bases from V and 4 bases from J, with 17 bases between. Here the CDR3 reads CASSSYGPGLYEQYF. CDR3 bases: TGTGCCAGCAGCTCATACGGACCGGGACTTTACGAGCAGTACTTC.

The chain couples TRBV28 to TRBJ2-7; 7 bases align to TRBD2. In germline, CDR1 is MDHEN, CDR2 SYDVKM. J was trimmed by 3 bases and V by 10 bases; bases with no gene match: 15. The CDR3 has 15 residues. The CDR3 region has the DNA TGTGCCACCCGCCTATCGTGGCGGGAGATCTACGAGCAGTACTTC. Protein: CATRLSWREIYEQYF.

V gene TRBV19 combines with J gene TRBJ2-1, with TRBD1 matching over 9 bases. The CDR3 loop spans 15 amino acids. The germline gives CDR1 LNHDA, CDR2 SQIVND (reference sequence). The J segment lost 8 bases and the V segment lost 3 bases, leaving 8 bases of the junction unmatched. Written as DNA, the CDR3 is TGTGCCAGTAGTATCTCGGGGACAGGGATTCATGAGCAGTTCTTC. It specifies CASSISGTGIHEQFF.

This clone was detected only once. This rearrangement joins TRBV24-1 to TRBJ2-7; 11 nucleotides align to TRBD1. Germline-derived CDR1 and CDR2 are KGHDR and SFDVKD. This CDR3 contains 16 residues. The V segment lost 4 bases and the J segment 4 bases; nucleotides outside the gene matches: 8. The CDR3 nucleotides read TGTGCCACCAGTGACTCCCGGACAGGGGGCGGATACGAGCAGTACTTC. Translation: CATSDSRTGGGYEQYF.

The chain is built from TRBV27 and TRBJ2-7; the match to TRBD2 covers 8 bases. After removal of 6 bases from V and 3 bases from J, the junction contained 7 bases not matched to a gene. The germline gives CDR1 MNHEY, CDR2 SMNVEV (reference sequence). This CDR3 is built from 14 residues. The CDR3 region has the DNA TGTGCCAGCAGGGACAGCGGGAGTTTCTACGAGCAGTACTTC. Amino acids: CASRDSGSFYEQYF.

The chain is built from TRBV6-1 and TRBJ2-3, with a possible D match to TRBD2 (7 bases). Germline V CDR1 and CDR2: MNHNS, SASEGT. This CDR3 contains 15 residues. V lost 3 bases to trimming and J lost 6 bases, with 16 bases between them. The CDR3 loop is CASSDVGGGRDTQYF. DNA of the CDR3: TGTGCCAGCAGTGATGTGGGCGGGGGCAGGGATACGCAGTATTTT.